One and the same sample provided the 4 T cell receptor beta chains below, sequenced in a study of regulatory T cells in long-lasting Graves disease. Time point described: newly diagnosed GD, antithyroid drugs for less than 3 months. Construction of the TCR library relied on RNA isolated from PBMCs. Arm-PCR of CDR3 regions with iRepertoire HTBI primers generated TCR beta libraries. TCRdb re-analysed the multiplex PCR reads in MiXCR, keeping a single row per CDR3 protein. The table has roughly 530,000 distinct CDR3 sequences, about 16% seen once. The sample was also linked to a second study, of T cells in Graves' hyperthyroidism and ophthalmopathy.

The starting material was peripheral blood mononuclear cells (PBMCs), obtained at new diagnosis, from a patient treated with antithyroid drugs. The receptors here all came from a woman aged 40-60 years with Graves disease.

This clonotype was detected only a few times. The gene calls are TRBV10-3 and TRBJ1-4, with TRBD1 matching 9 bases. CDR3 length: 14 amino acids. CDR1 and CDR2 (germline): ENHRY, SYGVKD. V was clipped by 4 bases and J by 3 bases; unmatched bases: 0. The CDR3 DNA reads as TGTGCCATCAGTGGGACAGGGGCTAATGAAAAACTGTTTTTT. Translated: CAISGTGANEKLFF.

As regards this clonotype: Since a much larger clone is just one base distant, this may be a read error. The chain couples TRBV7-2 to TRBJ2-5, with D perhaps TRBD2 (6 bases). The CDR3 contains 13 residues. Germline CDR1 and CDR2: SGHTA and FQGNSA. The CDR3 coding sequence is TGTGCCAGCAACGGGGGTGGCCAAGAGGCCCAGTACTTC. Residues: CASNGGGQEAQYF.

This clonotype was seen repeatedly, ten times or more. The J gene is TRBJ2-1, the V gene TRBV7-2; TRBD2 matches at 12 bases. The V gene end was trimmed by 5 bases and the J gene end by 2 bases; junction bases not matched to a gene: 4. Germline V gene data show CDR1 as SGHTA and CDR2 as FQGNSA. The CDR3 covers 16 residues. The CDR3 DNA is TGTGCCAGCAGCCCTGGACTAGCGGGGACCTACAATGAGCAGTTCTTC. Translating gives CASSPGLAGTYNEQFF.

This clonotype was recorded at least ten times. The chain joins TRBV29-1 to TRBJ2-5, with D perhaps TRBD1 or TRBD2 (6 bases each). V lost 8 bases and J 5 bases, leaving 18 bases between the germline ends. The CDR3 is made up of 13 amino acids. Germline lookup yields CDR1 SQVTM and CDR2 ANQGSEA. The CDR3 DNA is TGCAGCTTCGCCGGGGGCGCCGGGGAGACCCAGTACTTC. This gives the protein CSFAGGAGETQYF.